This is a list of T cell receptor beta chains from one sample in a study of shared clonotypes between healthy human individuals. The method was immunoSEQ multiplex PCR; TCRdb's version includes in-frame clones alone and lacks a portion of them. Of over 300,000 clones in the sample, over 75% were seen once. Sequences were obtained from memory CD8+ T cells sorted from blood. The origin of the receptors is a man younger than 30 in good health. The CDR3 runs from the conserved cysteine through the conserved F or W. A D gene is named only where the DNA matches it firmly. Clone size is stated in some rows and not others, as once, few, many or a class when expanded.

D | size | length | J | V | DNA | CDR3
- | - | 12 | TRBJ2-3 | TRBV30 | TGTGCCTGGAATCGGGACACAGATACGCAGTATTTT | CAWNRDTDTQYF
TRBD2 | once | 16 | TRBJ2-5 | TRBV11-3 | TGTGCCAGCAGCCCTGGGACTAGCGGGAATTTGGAGACCCAGTACTTC | CASSPGTSGNLETQYF
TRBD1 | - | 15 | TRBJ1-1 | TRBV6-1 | TGTGCCAGCAGTGAAGCGAGGACAGGGCGGACTGAAGCTTTCTTT | CASSEARTGRTEAFF
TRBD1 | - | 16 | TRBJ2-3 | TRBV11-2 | TGTGCCAGCAGCGCCCCTCGGACAGGGCTCACAGATACGCAGTATTTT | CASSAPRTGLTDTQYF
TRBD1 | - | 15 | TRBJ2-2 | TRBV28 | TGTGCCAGCAGCCTCACAGGGGTGGGAACCGGGGAGCTGTTTTTT | CASSLTGVGTGELFF
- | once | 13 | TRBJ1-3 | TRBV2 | TGTGCCACCCAGCCGGGTACTGGAAACACCATATATTTT | CATQPGTGNTIYF
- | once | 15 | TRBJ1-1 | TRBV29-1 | TGCAGCGTTGTGGGGTCCAGGGCCTCGAACACTGAAGCTTTCTTT | CSVVGSRASNTEAFF
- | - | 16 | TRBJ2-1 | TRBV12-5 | TGTGCTAGTGGTTTGGTACTGGCGGGATATCACAATGAGCAGTTCTTC | CASGLVLAGYHNEQFF
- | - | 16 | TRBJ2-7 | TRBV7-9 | TGTGCCAGCAGCTTACGGCTCGGGGCTTCCTGGTACGAGCAGTACTTC | CASSLRLGASWYEQYF
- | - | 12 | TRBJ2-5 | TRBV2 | TGTGCCAGCGGGCCTTTTCAAGAGACCCAGTACTTC | CASGPFQETQYF
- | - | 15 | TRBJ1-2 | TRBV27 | TGTGCCAGCAGTTTAGGAGGGCGCAGGGTGGACGGCTACACCTTC | CASSLGGRRVDGYTF
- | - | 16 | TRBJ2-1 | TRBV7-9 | TGTGCCAGCAGCGCACCCGTCCGGGGAACCCAGGATGAGCAGTTCTTC | CASSAPVRGTQDEQFF
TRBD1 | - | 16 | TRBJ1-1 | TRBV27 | TGTGCCAGCAGGGCCGGGACAGGCCTCATGAACACTGAAGCTTTCTTT | CASRAGTGLMNTEAFF
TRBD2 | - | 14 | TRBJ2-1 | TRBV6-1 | TGTGCCAGCCGATTAGCGGGAGGCCTGGATGAGCAGTTCTTC | CASRLAGGLDEQFF
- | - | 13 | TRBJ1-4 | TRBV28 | TGTGCCAGCAGTTGGGAGTTGGGTGAAAAACTGTTTTTT | CASSWELGEKLFF
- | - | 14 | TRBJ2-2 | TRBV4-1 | TGCGCCAGCAGCCAAGATCGCAGCACCGGGGAGCTGTTTTTT | CASSQDRSTGELFF
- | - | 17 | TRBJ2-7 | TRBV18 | TGTGCCAGCTCACTTGTTTTGTCGCGAGCCCTTTCCTACGAGCAGTACTTC | CASSLVLSRALSYEQYF
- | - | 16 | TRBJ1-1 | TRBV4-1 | TGCGCCAGCAGCCCCCGGGGTAGGGCGTTGAACACTGAAGCTTTCTTT | CASSPRGRALNTEAFF
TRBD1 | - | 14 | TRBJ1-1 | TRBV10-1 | TGCGCCAGCAGTGAAGGGAGGGGGCTGACTGAAGCTTTCTTT | CASSEGRGLTEAFF
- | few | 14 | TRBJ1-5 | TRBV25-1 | TGTGCCAGCAGTGAATGGGGAAGCAATCAGCCCCAGCATTTT | CASSEWGSNQPQHF
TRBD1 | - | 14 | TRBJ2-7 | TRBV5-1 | TGCGCCAGCAGCCCCGGGACAGGGGACTACGAGCAGTACTTC | CASSPGTGDYEQYF
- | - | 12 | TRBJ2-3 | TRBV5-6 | TGTGCCAGCAGAAGTACAGTAGATACGCAGTATTTT | CASRSTVDTQYF
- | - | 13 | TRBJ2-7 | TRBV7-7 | TGTGCTAGCAGCTTTGCAGGGTCCTACGAGCAGTACTTC | CASSFAGSYEQYF
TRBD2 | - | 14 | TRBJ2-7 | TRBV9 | TGTGCCAGCAGCCTGAGCGGGGACTCCTACGAGCAGTACTTC | CASSLSGDSYEQYF
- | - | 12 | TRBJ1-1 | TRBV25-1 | TGTGCCAGCGGAATAACAGGGAATGAAGCTTTCTTT | CASGITGNEAFF
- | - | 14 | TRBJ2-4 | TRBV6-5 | TGTGCCACCGCTGACGGATGGGCCAAAAACATTCAGTACTTC | CATADGWAKNIQYF
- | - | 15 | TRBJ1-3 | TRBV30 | TGTGCCTGGACAATCTCTGGGCGAGTTGGAAACACCATATATTTT | CAWTISGRVGNTIYF
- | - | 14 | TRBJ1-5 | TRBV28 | TGTGCCAGCAGCCTCAGGGTTAGCAATCAGCCCCAGCATTTT | CASSLRVSNQPQHF
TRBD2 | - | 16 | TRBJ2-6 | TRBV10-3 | TGTGCCATCAGACTAGCGGGCCCCTCTGGGGCCAACGTCCTGACTTTC | CAIRLAGPSGANVLTF
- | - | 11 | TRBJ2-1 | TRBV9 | TGTGCCAGCAGCGGCAGCAGCGAGCAGTTCTTC | CASSGSSEQFF
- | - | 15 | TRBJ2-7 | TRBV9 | TGTGCCAGCAGCCTAACCCCCGAGAGCTCCTACGAGCAGTACTTC | CASSLTPESSYEQYF
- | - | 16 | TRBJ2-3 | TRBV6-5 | TGTGCCAGCAGTTACTCGAAGGGGGGCGCGACGGATACGCAGTATTTT | CASSYSKGGATDTQYF
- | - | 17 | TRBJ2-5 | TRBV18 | TGTGCCAGCTCACCAACAAGGGGTGACGCAAGGGGGGAGACCCAGTACTTC | CASSPTRGDARGETQYF
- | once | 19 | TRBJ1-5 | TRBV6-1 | TGTGCCAGCAGTGAAGCCGGTAAGGGGAGACACGGGGAGGTTCAGCCCCAGCATTTT | CASSEAGKGRHGEVQPQHF
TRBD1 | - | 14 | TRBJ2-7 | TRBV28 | TGTGCCAGCAGTGGACAGGGCAGTACCTACGAGCAGTACTTC | CASSGQGSTYEQYF